The rows below give T cell receptor beta chains drawn from one sample of a study of Ad26.COV2.S vaccination and SARS-CoV-2 variants. Data came from immunoSEQ multiplex PCR; TCRdb stores just in-frame clones and leaves some out. Among about 400,000 clones, approximately 83% were seen once, and the ten largest hold around 7.3%. The starting material was peripheral blood, obtained in a trial of Ad26.COV2.S vaccine versus placebo. The receptors stem from a person between 18 and 65 years old who received the Ad26.COV2.S COVID-19 vaccine or a placebo. CDR3s include the opening cysteine and the closing phenylalanine or tryptophan. Each record gives: clone size, J gene, V gene, D gene, CDR3 DNA, CDR3 protein. D genes are given only for firm matches. Not every row has a clone size; where given, it reads once, few, many or a size class.

. | TRBJ2-3 | TRBV9 | TRBD1 | TGTGCCAGCAGCGTATTAGGGGGCGCGACAGATACGCAGTATTTT | CASSVLGGATDTQYF
. | TRBJ1-1 | TRBV6-5 | . | TGTGCCAGCTCAGCGGTGGTTGGGGCAGCTTTCTTT | CASSAVVGAAFF
. | TRBJ1-5 | TRBV6-5 | . | TGTGCCAGCAGACTCTTTGCGGAAAGCAATCAGCCCCAGCATTTT | CASRLFAESNQPQHF
few | TRBJ1-5 | TRBV19 | TRBD1 | TGTGCCAGTAGTATAAGAACAGGGGCCGGCCAGCCCCAGCATTTT | CASSIRTGAGQPQHF
. | TRBJ2-7 | TRBV19 | TRBD1 | TGTGCCAGTGGACAGGGTGTAATTGGCGAGCAGTACTTC | CASGQGVIGEQYF
. | TRBJ1-2 | TRBV30 | . | TGTGCCTGGGGGCAGGGTAGCGGGTTCTATGGCTACACCTTC | CAWGQGSGFYGYTF
. | TRBJ2-3 | TRBV2 | . | TGTGCCAGCAGTGAATCAAGGGATACGCAGTATTTT | CASSESRDTQYF
. | TRBJ2-5 | TRBV7-9 | . | TGTGCCAGCACCCGGGGCCGCTTCTCAGCGTGGGAGACCCAGTACTTC | CASTRGRFSAWETQYF
. | TRBJ2-3 | TRBV30 | . | TGTGCCCGCAGTTCTGGCACAGATACGCAGTATTTT | CARSSGTDTQYF
. | TRBJ1-3 | TRBV7-9 | . | TGTGCCAGCAGCTTAATGGACCCACTGGGGGGAAACACCATATATTTT | CASSLMDPLGGNTIYF
. | TRBJ1-2 | TRBV18 | . | TGTGCCAGCTCACCGGGCTTTCGGGATCTTGGCTACACCTTC | CASSPGFRDLGYTF
. | TRBJ2-1 | TRBV29-1 | . | TGCAGCGTGGGGGGGCAGTACTACAATGAGCAGTTCTTC | CSVGGQYYNEQFF
. | TRBJ1-2 | TRBV13 | TRBD1 | TGTGCCACCTTTTCCCCAGGGGGCGATGGCTACACCTTC | CATFSPGGDGYTF
. | TRBJ2-1 | TRBV5-4 | TRBD1 | TGTGCCAGCAGCTTGCTCACAGGGGCCAATGAGCAGTTCTTC | CASSLLTGANEQFF
. | TRBJ1-2 | TRBV28 | . | TGTGCCAGCAGGACCAATGGAGGGGAGGGCTATGGCTACACCTTC | CASRTNGGEGYGYTF
. | TRBJ1-3 | TRBV5-4 | . | TGTGCCAGCAGCCTCTCTGGAAACACCATATATTTT | CASSLSGNTIYF
once | TRBJ1-5 | TRBV4-1 | . | TGCGCCAGCAGCCCCTCCGGCAGAAAGGCCCAGCATTTT | CASSPSGRKAQHF
once | TRBJ1-1 | TRBV5-4 | . | TGTGCCAGCAGCTTTCCCCCACGTCCTGAAGCTTTCTTT | CASSFPPRPEAFF
. | TRBJ2-5 | TRBV3-1/TRBV3-2 | . | TGTGCCAGCAGCCAGGACCCTCGGGGCATGGAGACCCAGTACTTC | CASSQDPRGMETQYF
. | TRBJ2-7 | TRBV9 | . | TGTGCCAGCAGCCCGATTGGGGGATCCTACGAGCAGTACTTC | CASSPIGGSYEQYF
. | TRBJ1-1 | TRBV10-3 | . | TGTGCCATCACCTCGACTGGTACTGAAGCTTTCTTT | CAITSTGTEAFF
. | TRBJ2-7 | TRBV12-3/TRBV12-4 | . | TGTGCCAGCAGCTCAGAGAACTCCTACGAGCAGTACTTC | CASSSENSYEQYF
. | TRBJ2-7 | TRBV12-5 | . | TGTGCTAGTGGTCCCCCGGCCAGAAACGAGCAGTACTTC | CASGPPARNEQYF
. | TRBJ2-1 | TRBV10-3 | . | TGTGCCATCAGAGGACAGACCAATGAGCAGTTCTTC | CAIRGQTNEQFF
once | TRBJ2-4 | TRBV4-1 | . | TGCGCCAGCAGCCAATTCCGTTCAGAAATAAAAAACATTCAGTACTTC | CASSQFRSEIKNIQYF
. | TRBJ2-3 | TRBV5-1 | . | TGCGCCAGCAGCTTGGACAGCACAGATACGCAGTATTTT | CASSLDSTDTQYF
. | TRBJ2-1 | TRBV5-6 | TRBD2 | TGTGCCAGCAGCTCCGGACTAGCGGGATACAATGAGCAGTTCTTC | CASSSGLAGYNEQFF
. | TRBJ2-7 | TRBV4-3 | TRBD2 | TGCGCCAGCAGCCATGGTCAGCGGGGGAGCTACGAGCAGTACTTC | CASSHGQRGSYEQYF
. | TRBJ1-2 | TRBV18 | . | TGTGCCAGCTCACGTACGGGGGATTATGGCTACACCTTC | CASSRTGDYGYTF
. | TRBJ1-5 | TRBV18 | . | TGTGCCAGCAGCAGCTCTAAAGGCAATCAGCCCCAGCATTTT | CASSSSKGNQPQHF
. | TRBJ2-3 | TRBV24-1 | . | TGTGCCACCAGGTCCCAGGGAGGCACAGATACGCAGTATTTT | CATRSQGGTDTQYF
. | TRBJ2-7 | TRBV30 | TRBD2 | TGTGCCTGGTCAAGGCGGGGGGAGCAGTACTTC | CAWSRRGEQYF
. | TRBJ2-3 | TRBV3-1/TRBV3-2 | . | TGTGCCAGCAGCCAAGACAGGGGAGATACGCAGTATTTT | CASSQDRGDTQYF
. | TRBJ2-3 | TRBV7-9 | TRBD1 | TGTGCCAGCAGCTTAGTAACCTACCGGGACAGGGAAACAGATACGCAGTATTTT | CASSLVTYRDRETDTQYF
. | TRBJ2-4 | TRBV4-3 | . | TGCGCCAGCAGCCAAGAAGGTCCGGAAAACATTCAGTACTTC | CASSQEGPENIQYF
. | TRBJ2-5 | TRBV18 | . | TGTGCCAGCTCACCACGTGAAAAGGGAGAGACCCAGTACTTC | CASSPREKGETQYF
. | TRBJ1-2 | TRBV5-1 | TRBD1 | TGCGCCAGCAGCCCAGGACAGGGCTACTATGGCTACACCTTC | CASSPGQGYYGYTF
. | TRBJ2-3 | TRBV2 | TRBD2 | TGTGCCAGCAGCGCGACTAGCGGGGTAACAGATACGCAGTATTTT | CASSATSGVTDTQYF
once | TRBJ2-2 | TRBV6-5 | . | TGTGCCAGCAGTTACCGACTCACGGGATCCGGGGAGCTGTTTTTT | CASSYRLTGSGELFF
. | TRBJ1-2 | TRBV5-6 | . | TGTGCCAGCAGCTTGGGGGAAATTATGGATGGCTACACCTTC | CASSLGEIMDGYTF
. | TRBJ1-2 | TRBV29-1 | . | TGCAGCGTGACCCCGGGTTCCTATGGCTACACCTTC | CSVTPGSYGYTF
. | TRBJ1-2 | TRBV12-3/TRBV12-4 | . | TGTGCCAGCACCCTGGGGGCCAGGGGCAGCTACACCTTC | CASTLGARGSYTF
few | TRBJ2-7 | TRBV7-6 | TRBD1 | TGTGCCAGCAGCTTAAGACAGGGGGCCTACGAGCAGTACTTC | CASSLRQGAYEQYF
. | TRBJ2-3 | TRBV7-6 | TRBD1 | TGTGCCAGCAGCTTAGTTTTACGACAGGGGACAGATACGCAGTATTTT | CASSLVLRQGTDTQYF
. | TRBJ2-7 | TRBV3-1/TRBV3-2 | . | TGTGCCAGCAGCTCCCACGGGAACTACGAGCAGTACTTC | CASSSHGNYEQYF